The 27 T cell receptor beta chains presented below share a single source sample, sequenced in a study of CXCR3-negative and CXCR3-positive naive CD8 T cells. No cognate antigen is known for these TCRs. UMI-labeled 5' RACE yielded the TRB cDNA libraries. For each CDR3 protein, TCRdb gives one entry from its re-call of the 5' RACE reads, without DNA. The listing contains about 63,000 distinct CDR3 sequences. Study conclusions and caveats: Naive cells that were CXCR3-positive had more hydrophobic TRB CDR3s (compared with CXCR3-negative naive cells).

Sequences were obtained from naive CXCR3+ CD8+ T cells from blood. The subset here: CD45RO-CCR7+CD27+CD95- naive CD8+ T cells expressing CXCR3 (TNR3+). The receptors were sampled from a human donor in good health. Some clones in this sample may be carry-over from other donors' samples.

The chain recombines TRBV6-1 with TRBJ2-1; TCRdb gives TRBD1 as the D gene, but with no DNA this cannot be confirmed. This CDR3 spans 17 amino acids. Germline CDR1 is MNHNS and CDR2 is SASEGT. This CDR3 reads CASSEAQGTGLHNEQFF.

The chain has TRBV15 and TRBJ2-5. This CDR3 has 12 residues. Germline CDR1 is LNHNV and CDR2 is YYDKDF (reference sequence). CDR3 sequence: CATSRDRETQYF.

The chain carries TRBV10-3 and TRBJ2-1; the TRBD1 assignment by TCRdb is unverifiable without DNA. This CDR3 region has 18 residues. The germline V gene has CDR1 ENHRY and CDR2 SYGVKD. The CDR3 loop is CAITSGGFEAGRGNEQFF.

The chain uses TRBV29-1 and TRBJ1-1; TCRdb outputs TRBD1, but without DNA this stays unchecked. Germline CDR1 reads SQVTM; CDR2 reads ANQGSEA. The CDR3 extends over 13 amino acids. CDR3 sequence reads: CSVNLGANTEAFF.

This chain joins TRBV5-1 and TRBJ2-7; TCRdb's D call of TRBD1 is untestable without DNA. The CDR3 totals 13 residues. CDR1 is SGHRS, CDR2 YFSETQ, per germline. The CDR3 loop is CASSLDVRGEQYF.

CDR3 sequence: CASSSPGRPDTQYF. V gene TRBV27 combines with J gene TRBJ2-3; TCRdb's assignment of TRBD1 cannot be checked, as there is no DNA. Germline V gives CDR1 MNHEY, CDR2 SMNVEV (reference sequence). The length of the CDR3 is 14 residues.

The gene calls are TRBV4-1 and TRBJ2-7. CDR1 and CDR2 from the germline V gene are MGHRA and YSYEKL. The CDR3 sequence is 15 residues long. CDR3 region: CASSQDGLSSYEQYF.

The gene calls are TRBV4-3 and TRBJ1-1; TCRdb indicates TRBD1, and absent DNA this call remains unverified. The CDR3 is 15 residues long. Germline V gene sequence: CDR1 LGHNA, CDR2 YSLEER. This CDR3 reads CASSQDRGVGTEAFF.

V usage is TRBV25-1 and J usage is TRBJ1-1; TCRdb's D gene call, TRBD1, goes unchecked for lack of DNA. CDR3 length equals 16 residues. CDR1 MGHDK and CDR2 SYGVNS come from the germline V gene. CDR3 protein: CASSELWGGVNTEAFF.

V gene TRBV6-1 combines with J gene TRBJ2-7. CDR3 length: 14 amino acids. Germline V gives CDR1 MNHNS, CDR2 SASEGT. CDR3 sequence reads: CASSEASEYDEQYF.

V is TRBV27 and J is TRBJ2-7; TCRdb selects TRBD1, and the lack of DNA leaves this call unchecked. This CDR3 is built from 15 residues. Germline V gene sequence: CDR1 MNHEY, CDR2 SMNVEV (reference sequence). This chain's CDR3 is CASSDRDRGLYEQYF.

The chain couples TRBV10-3 to TRBJ2-2; the TCRdb D gene call, TRBD1, has no DNA to confirm it. Germline V gene lookup returns CDR1 ENHRY and CDR2 SYGVKD. CDR3 length equals 16 residues. CDR3 residues: CAIPRTGATNTGELFF.

The rearrangement links TRBV29-1 to TRBJ2-3. From germline, CDR1 is SQVTM and CDR2 ANQGSEA. The CDR3 runs 15 residues. The CDR3 protein is CSVEGGDLRTDTQYF.

V is TRBV18 and J is TRBJ2-3. Germline CDR1 reads KGHSH; CDR2 reads LQKENI. The CDR3 consists of 12 residues. The CDR3 here is CASSPPADTQYF.

The chain couples TRBV29-1 to TRBJ1-2. CDR3 size: 12 residues. Germline CDR1 SQVTM, CDR2 ANQGSEA. CDR3 protein: CSAEGRREGYTF.

The chain has TRBV7-9 and TRBJ1-2; TCRdb names TRBD1, which stays unverified in the absence of DNA. Germline CDR1 is SEHNR and CDR2 is FQNEAQ (reference sequence). CDR3 length equals 16 residues. Here the CDR3 reads CASSLASSDSSYGYTF.

Here the CDR3 reads CASSLEDRDTYEQYF. V gene TRBV5-1 combines with J gene TRBJ2-7; TCRdb returns TRBD1, unconfirmable since there is no DNA. From germline, CDR1 is SGHRS and CDR2 YFSETQ. There are 15 residues in the CDR3.

This chain links TRBV20-1 with TRBJ1-1. The V gene's germline CDR1 is DFQATT and CDR2 SNEGSKA (reference sequence). This CDR3 is 12 amino acids long. CDR3 amino acids: CSASFTNTEAFF.

V usage is TRBV20-1 and J usage is TRBJ1-1. The CDR3 is 13 residues long. Germline V lookup: CDR1 DFQATT, CDR2 SNEGSKA (reference sequence). The CDR3 reads CKARGSEELRAFF.

This rearrangement joins TRBV29-1 to TRBJ1-5. Per germline, CDR1 SQVTM and CDR2 ANQGSEA. The CDR3 is made up of 13 amino acids. The CDR3 sequence: CSGHHSLDQPQHF. The full variable domain, in which reference TRBV29-1 and TRBJ1-5 provide the parts outside the CDR3, is SAVISQKPSRDICQRGTSLTIQCQVDSQVTMMFWYRQQPGQSLTLIATANQGSEATYESGFVIDKFPISRPNLTFSTLTVSNMSPEDSSIYLCSGHHSLDQPQHFGDGTRLSIL.

This chain uses TRBV5-1 with TRBJ2-1. The CDR3 covers 14 residues. Germline V CDR1 and CDR2: SGHRS, YFSETQ. The CDR3 sequence is CASGVLDFYNEQFF.

The V and J genes are TRBV7-2 and TRBJ2-5; TCRdb's D call of TRBD1 is untestable without DNA. This CDR3 comprises 14 residues. The germline V gene has CDR1 SGHTA and CDR2 FQGNSA. CDR3 region: CASSPHGGLETQYF.

The chain couples TRBV6-5 to TRBJ2-7. Germline V gene data show CDR1 as MNHEY and CDR2 as SVGAGI. The CDR3 is 17 residues long. The CDR3 loop is CASSLSQNDRLSYEQYF.

V gene TRBV27 combines with J gene TRBJ1-2; as DNA is missing, the TRBD1 call by TCRdb cannot be tested. The CDR3 contains 15 residues. Germline V CDR1 and CDR2: MNHEY, SMNVEV (reference sequence). This CDR3 is CASSSTGTSNYGYTF.

The chain links TRBV25-1 to TRBJ2-2; without DNA, the TCRdb call of TRBD1 cannot be checked. CDR3 length equals 15 residues. Germline CDR1 reads MGHDK; CDR2 reads SYGVNS. The CDR3 is CASSPGQGDTGELFF.

The V call is TRBV19, the J call TRBJ2-7; there is no DNA to check the TCRdb D call of TRBD2. The CDR3 totals 14 residues. CDR1 LNHDA and CDR2 SQIVND come from the germline V gene (reference sequence). The CDR3 spells CASSTLAGDYEQYF.

The J gene is TRBJ2-5, the V gene TRBV20-1; the D gene TCRdb calls, TRBD2, cannot be checked with no DNA. The CDR3 is made up of 15 amino acids. The V gene's germline CDR1 is DFQATT and CDR2 SNEGSKA (reference sequence). The CDR3 is CSATSAGGSYETQYF.